This T cell receptor (beta chain) originates from a study of cytomegalovirus exposure and HLA in healthy donors. Use of 60 Vbeta and 13 Jbeta primers characterized the PCR. TCRdb's table, derived via immunoSEQ multiplex PCR, lists solely in-frame clones and lacks some. The sample holds 100,000 to 150,000 clones, around 83% seen once. The sequence derives from a human donor in good health. The sequenced material came from PBMCs.

In DNA form, the CDR3 reads TGTGCCAGCAGTGGGGACAGGGTCACTGAAGCTTTCTTT. Its translation is CASSGDRVTEAFF. The chain combines TRBV2 with TRBJ1-1; TRBD1 agrees at 9 bases. The germline CDR1 and CDR2 sequences are SNHLY and FYNNEI. The CDR3 totals 13 residues. V lost 4 bases, J lost 4 bases, and 1 base stayed unmatched.